What follows describes a single T cell receptor beta chain. This clonotype appeared many times. Its target antigen remains unknown. Base qualities are missing; no much larger clone stands one base away. The CDR3 numbers 14 residues from cysteine through phenylalanine. Only CDR3 DNA is held: 42 bases, read in frame from base 1. CDR1 is given as SGHAT and CDR2 as FQNNGV, both from the germline V gene. V lost 1 base and J lost 6 bases, and the count of bases not matched to a germline gene is 3. The treatment or condition label, read with the paper, signifies: allogeneic hematopoietic cell transplantation with graft depleted of TCRalphabeta T cells and CD19 B cells. TCRalphabeta/CD19-depleted allogeneic hematopoietic cell grafts were given to the transplant recipients, all of whom were children. These data originate in a study of T-cell reconstitution after alpha-beta-depleted transplantation in children (TCRdb year 2016). Turning to the overall study: Using TCR repertoire profiling, the study quantitatively followed how T-cell immune reconstitution unfolded in children after TCRalphabeta/CD19-depleted allogeneic hematopoietic cell transplantation.

The library was obtained by PCR. The instrument given in TCRdb is Illumina HiSeq 2500. TCR library preparation used molecular barcoding, with unique molecular identifiers applied to normalize quantification of the TCRbeta repertoire. TCRdb cleaned the public reads at Q25 with fastp, built clones with MiXCR and kept in-frame beta chains. Each entry is one CDR3 protein sequence, shown with its most common DNA and genes. This sample gives a few hundred thousand distinct CDR3 sequences in total; approximately 13% of them show up just once. The top ten hold 2.2% of the sample. What the study reported, not specific to this receptor: Hyperexpanded clone frequencies declined over subsequent months; after one year, T-cell counts and TCRbeta diversity were mostly attributed to newly produced T cells. The high TCRbeta diversity at day 60 in some patients was ascribed to recipient T cells and intrathymic progenitors that had survived conditioning. The apparently early recovery of alphabetaT-cell counts about two months after transplant reportedly depended on only several hundred rapidly expanded clones that came from non-depleted graft cells.

The rearrangement joined TRBV11-2 to TRBJ2-1; TRBD2 agrees with 7 junctional bases. The receptor comes from a male patient younger than 18 who had a stem cell transplant for acute myeloid leukemia, so the T cells may come from the graft donor. The sample here was PBMCs, mostly from graft donor cells, taken 360 days after TCRalphabeta/CD19-depleted stem cell transplant. The CDR3 amino acid sequence is: CASSLGGSSNEQFF. The nucleotide sequence is TGTGCCAGCAGCTTAGGCGGGAGTAGCAATGAGCAGTTCTTC.